The clone carrying this T cell receptor beta chain was counted ten times or more. Treatment noted: oral pan-JAK inhibitor, 5-10 mg twice daily. Investigators isolated RNA and reverse transcribed it into cDNA to act as the sequencing template. Here immunoSEQ multiplex PCR was the method, and the copy in TCRdb shows in-frame clones only, minus some. This sample yields around 180,000 clones, of which about three fifths are seen a single time; 0.85% to 1.3% belongs to the top ten. This specimen comes from a study of CD8+ T cells in alopecia areata. Study summary: Tofacitinib ran for 6 to 18 months before 6 months off drug.

Between the trimmed V and J ends, which lost 7 bases and 0 bases, there was a span of 7 bases. Germline V gene lookup returns CDR1 SQVTM and CDR2 ANQGSEA. The CDR3 length is 12 residues. This chain uses TRBV29-1 with TRBJ1-5; D remains ambiguous. This TCR derives from a human donor with alopecia areata. The source was CD4+ T cells sorted from blood, collected at week 24, from a patient treated with tofacitinib. The CDR3 sequence is CSAGYSNQPQHF. The CDR3 coding sequence is TGCAGCGCGGGGTATAGCAATCAGCCCCAGCATTTT.